This TCR beta chain derives from a study of CD8+ T cells in alopecia areata. Across the study: The tofacitinib course ran for 6 to 18 months and was followed by 6 months off drug.

Reverse transcribed after extraction, RNA yielded cDNA as the sequencing template. Produced via immunoSEQ multiplex PCR; TCRdb's table is partial and in-frame only. Among around 250,000 clones listed, 67% were seen once. CDR1 and CDR2 from the germline V gene are SEHNR and FQNEAQ (reference sequence). The CDR3 consists of 11 residues. Trimming took 2 bases from V and 4 from J, leaving 2 bases between them. Lesional scalp punch biopsies and peripheral blood came from alopecia areata patients. The chain recombines TRBV7-9 with TRBJ1-1; D uncertain. The receptor's source is a human donor with alopecia areata. Material: CD4+ T cells sorted from blood, obtained at week 0. CDR3 loop: CASSLLTEAFF. Written as DNA, the CDR3 is TGTGCCAGCAGCTTACTCACTGAAGCTTTCTTT.